A selection of T cell receptor beta chains follows, all from one sample in a study of T cell responses to AZD1222 COVID-19 vaccine. Clones were read by immunoSEQ multiplex PCR, and TCRdb kept only the in-frame ones, dropping some. The data show approximately 150,000 clones, around 91% seen once. The sample consisted of peripheral blood, taken 28 days after the second AZD1222 dose. The receptor set was obtained from an adult who received the AZD1222 COVID-19 vaccine. The CDR3 runs from the conserved cysteine through the conserved F or W. Each record gives: V gene, J gene, clone size, D gene, CDR3 protein, CDR3 DNA. D genes are given only for firm matches. Clone size, where shown, is once, few, many, or a class for clones that have expanded.

V: TRBV19; J: TRBJ1-1; size: NA; D: TRBD1; CDR3: CASSMAGTGGARFRNTEAFF; DNA: TGTGCCAGTAGTATGGCCGGGACAGGGGGTGCGAGATTCAGAAACACTGAAGCTTTCTTT
V: TRBV4-1; J: TRBJ1-6; size: NA; D: TRBD1; CDR3: CASSQDPLGQGYSGNSPLHF; DNA: TGCGCCAGCAGCCAAGATCCGTTGGGACAGGGGTACTCGGGAAATTCACCCCTCCACTTT
V: TRBV6-2/TRBV6-3; J: TRBJ2-1; size: NA; D: NA; CDR3: CASSYSLSSYNEQFF; DNA: TGTGCCAGCAGTTACTCGCTTAGCTCCTACAATGAGCAGTTCTTC
V: TRBV6-4; J: TRBJ2-3; size: NA; D: TRBD2; CDR3: CASSLAGGTDTQYF; DNA: TGTGCCAGCAGCTTAGCGGGAGGCACAGATACGCAGTATTTT
V: TRBV28; J: TRBJ2-3; size: NA; D: NA; CDR3: CASSLGQSTDTQYF; DNA: TGTGCCAGCAGTTTGGGGCAGAGCACAGATACGCAGTATTTT
V: TRBV7-2; J: TRBJ1-1; size: NA; D: NA; CDR3: CASSRRRVDTEAFF; DNA: TGTGCCAGCAGCAGAAGACGGGTGGACACTGAAGCTTTCTTT
V: TRBV25-1; J: TRBJ1-2; size: NA; D: NA; CDR3: CASSEGPGRFYGYTF; DNA: TGTGCCAGCAGTGAAGGTCCGGGGAGGTTCTATGGCTACACCTTC
V: TRBV19; J: TRBJ1-5; size: NA; D: TRBD1; CDR3: CASRTGDIRDQPQHF; DNA: TGTGCCAGTAGGACAGGGGACATAAGGGATCAGCCCCAGCATTTT
V: TRBV7-3; J: TRBJ2-5; size: once; D: NA; CDR3: CASSLIREETQYF; DNA: TGTGCCAGCAGCTTAATTCGGGAGGAGACCCAGTACTTC
V: TRBV7-2; J: TRBJ1-5; size: NA; D: NA; CDR3: CASSFGGAGNQPQHF; DNA: TGTGCCAGCAGCTTCGGGGGCGCGGGCAATCAGCCCCAGCATTTT
V: TRBV24-1; J: TRBJ1-2; size: NA; D: NA; CDR3: CATSEEGVYGYTF; DNA: TGTGCCACCAGTGAGGAGGGGGTTTATGGCTACACCTTC
V: TRBV30; J: TRBJ2-7; size: NA; D: NA; CDR3: CAWSVPGRADSYEQYF; DNA: TGTGCCTGGAGTGTACCGGGGCGGGCGGATTCCTACGAGCAGTACTTC
V: TRBV28; J: TRBJ1-2; size: NA; D: NA; CDR3: CASSLAVRYGYTF; DNA: TGTGCCAGCAGCCTGGCTGTCAGGTATGGCTACACCTTC
V: TRBV6-1; J: TRBJ1-2; size: NA; D: NA; CDR3: CASSDGGRRNYGYTF; DNA: TGTGCCAGCAGTGATGGGGGAAGGCGTAACTATGGCTACACCTTC
V: TRBV6-2/TRBV6-3; J: TRBJ2-4; size: NA; D: NA; CDR3: CASSYLFGTSLAKNIQYF; DNA: TGTGCCAGCAGTTACCTTTTTGGGACTTCACTAGCCAAAAACATTCAGTACTTC
V: TRBV5-1; J: TRBJ2-1; size: NA; D: TRBD1; CDR3: CASSLSGQDSYNEQFF; DNA: TGCGCCAGCAGCTTGTCGGGACAGGACTCCTACAATGAGCAGTTCTTC
V: TRBV6-5; J: TRBJ1-5; size: NA; D: NA; CDR3: CASSPRRDQPQHF; DNA: TGTGCCAGCAGCCCGCGGCGGGATCAGCCCCAGCATTTT
V: TRBV18; J: TRBJ2-7; size: NA; D: TRBD1; CDR3: CASSPTHGQGHEQYF; DNA: TGTGCCAGCTCACCTACTCACGGACAGGGCCACGAGCAGTACTTC
V: TRBV28; J: TRBJ1-2; size: NA; D: NA; CDR3: CASSFGRLGYTF; DNA: TGTGCCAGCAGTTTCGGGAGATTGGGCTACACCTTC
V: TRBV5-1; J: TRBJ2-2; size: NA; D: NA; CDR3: CASSLIGINTGELFF; DNA: TGCGCCAGCAGCTTGATCGGGATTAACACCGGGGAGCTGTTTTTT
V: TRBV25-1; J: TRBJ1-4; size: NA; D: NA; CDR3: CASSEYQGTNEKLFF; DNA: TGTGCCAGCAGTGAATATCAAGGGACTAATGAAAAACTGTTTTTT
V: TRBV7-9; J: TRBJ1-1; size: NA; D: NA; CDR3: CASSPAGGIEAFF; DNA: TGTGCCAGCAGCCCAGCTGGTGGAATCGAAGCTTTCTTT
V: TRBV19; J: TRBJ2-5; size: NA; D: TRBD1; CDR3: CASSGQGGETQYF; DNA: TGTGCCAGTAGTGGACAGGGAGGCGAGACCCAGTACTTC
V: TRBV30; J: TRBJ1-5; size: NA; D: NA; CDR3: CAWSVLGGPQHF; DNA: TGTGCCTGGAGTGTACTAGGAGGGCCCCAGCATTTT
V: TRBV6-5; J: TRBJ1-6; size: NA; D: TRBD1; CDR3: CASSTGAGNSPLHF; DNA: TGTGCCAGCAGTACAGGGGCCGGGAATTCACCCCTCCACTTT
V: TRBV10-2; J: TRBJ2-2; size: once; D: TRBD2; CDR3: CASLTSGSGGELFF; DNA: TGCGCCAGCCTTACTAGCGGGAGCGGCGGGGAGCTGTTTTTT
V: TRBV6-1; J: TRBJ2-7; size: few; D: NA; CDR3: CASSDQGQFYEQYF; DNA: TGTGCCAGCAGTGACCAAGGACAGTTCTACGAGCAGTACTTC
V: TRBV6-6; J: TRBJ2-7; size: NA; D: NA; CDR3: CASSEPGRGKSEQYF; DNA: TGTGCCAGCAGCGAGCCGGGACGGGGCAAGTCCGAGCAGTACTTC
V: TRBV27; J: TRBJ1-2; size: NA; D: NA; CDR3: CASSLSGSSYGYTF; DNA: TGTGCCAGCAGTTTATCAGGGTCCTCCTATGGCTACACCTTC
V: TRBV5-1; J: TRBJ2-7; size: NA; D: NA; CDR3: CASSTTYEQYF; DNA: TGCGCCAGCAGTACCACCTACGAGCAGTACTTC
V: TRBV28; J: TRBJ1-5; size: few; D: TRBD1; CDR3: CASRTSGTGASNQPQHF; DNA: TGTGCCAGCCGTACCTCTGGGACAGGGGCGAGCAATCAGCCCCAGCATTTT
V: TRBV5-1; J: TRBJ1-3; size: NA; D: NA; CDR3: CASSLDGSSGNTIYF; DNA: TGCGCCAGCAGCTTAGACGGCAGCTCTGGAAACACCATATATTTT
V: TRBV6-5; J: TRBJ1-2; size: NA; D: NA; CDR3: CASSEGVYGYTF; DNA: TGTGCCAGCAGCGAGGGGGTCTATGGCTACACCTTC
V: TRBV29-1; J: TRBJ2-7; size: NA; D: NA; CDR3: CSVGLTFNEQYF; DNA: TGCAGCGTAGGACTTACCTTCAACGAGCAGTACTTC